This is a list of T cell receptor beta chains from one sample in a study of blood T cell repertoires in COVID-19. TCRdb's table, derived via immunoSEQ multiplex PCR, lists solely in-frame clones and lacks some. The profile shows about 240,000 clones, roughly 87% of them singletons. The sequenced sample consisted of peripheral blood. These receptors were obtained from a man aged 60 to 75 who had recovered from COVID-19. CDR3s include the opening cysteine and the closing phenylalanine or tryptophan. The D gene is left open where the match is weak. A row's size may be missing; if present it is once, few, many or a size class.

D: .
V: TRBV15
size: .
J: TRBJ1-3
CDR3: CATSRDIRDTIYF
DNA: TGTGCCACCAGCCGTGATATTCGGGACACCATATATTTT

D: TRBD1
V: TRBV12-5
size: .
J: TRBJ2-2
CDR3: CASGASGQGTGELFF
DNA: TGTGCTAGTGGTGCCTCGGGACAGGGCACCGGGGAGCTGTTTTTT

D: .
V: TRBV10-2
size: .
J: TRBJ1-2
CDR3: CASSETLRSGYTF
DNA: TGCGCCAGCAGTGAGACCCTACGAAGTGGCTACACCTTC

D: TRBD1
V: TRBV3-1/TRBV3-2
size: .
J: TRBJ2-1
CDR3: CASSQVMFVSWTGSYNEQFF
DNA: TGTGCCAGCAGCCAAGTAATGTTTGTCTCCTGGACAGGGTCCTACAATGAGCAGTTCTTC

D: .
V: TRBV6-5
size: once
J: TRBJ1-1
CDR3: CASSYSEYPLNTEAFF
DNA: TGTGCCAGCAGTTACTCCGAGTATCCACTAAACACTGAAGCTTTCTTT

D: .
V: TRBV13
size: .
J: TRBJ2-7
CDR3: CASSFRSYEQYF
DNA: TGTGCCAGCAGCTTCAGATCCTACGAGCAGTACTTC

D: .
V: TRBV3-1/TRBV3-2
size: .
J: TRBJ2-2
CDR3: CASSQGGRGNTGELFF
DNA: TGTGCCAGCAGCCAAGGAGGCCGGGGGAACACCGGGGAGCTGTTTTTT

D: .
V: TRBV7-9
size: .
J: TRBJ2-2
CDR3: CASSPSGELFF
DNA: TGTGCCAGCAGCCCCAGTGGGGAGCTGTTTTTT

D: TRBD1
V: TRBV3-1/TRBV3-2
size: .
J: TRBJ1-3
CDR3: CASSQGLTGTGGSGNTIYF
DNA: TGTGCCAGCAGCCAGGGTCTAACCGGGACAGGGGGCTCTGGAAACACCATATATTTT

D: .
V: TRBV5-6
size: .
J: TRBJ1-5
CDR3: CASSALRDGQPQHF
DNA: TGTGCCAGCAGCGCCCTGAGGGATGGTCAGCCCCAGCATTTT

D: TRBD2
V: TRBV5-6
size: .
J: TRBJ2-7
CDR3: CASSPRLAVPPYEQYF
DNA: TGTGCCAGCAGCCCAAGACTAGCGGTGCCCCCCTACGAGCAGTACTTC

D: TRBD2
V: TRBV3-1/TRBV3-2
size: .
J: TRBJ2-7
CDR3: CASSQRSGGFYEQYF
DNA: TGTGCCAGCAGCCAACGTAGCGGGGGGTTTTACGAGCAGTACTTC

D: TRBD2
V: TRBV27
size: .
J: TRBJ2-5
CDR3: CASRRGAVETQYF
DNA: TGTGCCAGCAGGCGGGGGGCAGTGGAGACCCAGTACTTC

D: .
V: TRBV29-1
size: .
J: TRBJ1-1
CDR3: CSVARTRNTEAFF
DNA: TGCAGCGTGGCTCGTACCAGGAACACTGAAGCTTTCTTT

D: TRBD1
V: TRBV5-1
size: .
J: TRBJ1-2
CDR3: CASSLLGQGAYTF
DNA: TGCGCCAGCAGCTTATTAGGACAGGGGGCCTACACCTTC

D: .
V: TRBV6-5
size: .
J: TRBJ1-1
CDR3: CASSYGTRGTEAFF
DNA: TGTGCCAGCAGTTACGGGACACGAGGAACTGAAGCTTTCTTT

D: .
V: TRBV19
size: .
J: TRBJ1-5
CDR3: CASSILFRDQPQHF
DNA: TGTGCCAGTAGTATACTTTTCAGGGATCAGCCCCAGCATTTT

D: TRBD1
V: TRBV19
size: .
J: TRBJ1-5
CDR3: CASTTKGTGNQPQHF
DNA: TGTGCCAGTACCACTAAAGGGACAGGGAATCAGCCCCAGCATTTT

D: .
V: TRBV19
size: .
J: TRBJ2-5
CDR3: CASNFGAGETQYF
DNA: TGTGCCAGTAATTTCGGGGCGGGGGAGACCCAGTACTTC

D: TRBD1
V: TRBV7-8
size: .
J: TRBJ1-4
CDR3: CASSNRQGTNEKLFF
DNA: TGTGCCAGCAGTAATCGACAGGGAACTAATGAAAAACTGTTTTTT

D: .
V: TRBV19
size: .
J: TRBJ2-3
CDR3: CASSNGGLSTDTQYF
DNA: TGTGCCAGTAGTAATGGGGGACTCAGCACAGATACGCAGTATTTT

D: TRBD2
V: TRBV25-1
size: .
J: TRBJ2-1
CDR3: CASSEAGGPEEQFF
DNA: TGTGCCAGCAGTGAAGCGGGGGGGCCCGAGGAGCAGTTCTTC

D: .
V: TRBV30
size: .
J: TRBJ2-7
CDR3: CAYNRENREQYF
DNA: TGTGCCTACAACAGGGAAAATCGCGAGCAGTACTTC

D: TRBD1
V: TRBV6-5
size: .
J: TRBJ1-3
CDR3: CASGGTGAGNTIYF
DNA: TGTGCCAGCGGCGGGACAGGGGCTGGAAACACCATATATTTT

D: .
V: TRBV7-2
size: once
J: TRBJ1-2
CDR3: CASRYTGYYGYTF
DNA: TGTGCCAGCAGGTATACAGGTTACTATGGCTACACCTTC

D: .
V: TRBV7-6
size: .
J: TRBJ1-2
CDR3: CASSLGTVDGYTF
DNA: TGTGCCAGCAGCTTAGGAACGGTAGATGGCTACACCTTC

D: .
V: TRBV5-1
size: .
J: TRBJ1-2
CDR3: CASSVQGINLGYTF
DNA: TGCGCCAGCAGCGTCCAGGGGATTAATCTTGGCTACACCTTC

D: .
V: TRBV7-9
size: .
J: TRBJ1-2
CDR3: CASSLGAAAGGYTF
DNA: TGTGCCAGCAGCCTAGGGGCGGCGGCGGGGGGCTACACCTTC

D: .
V: TRBV2
size: .
J: TRBJ2-1
CDR3: CAGQEGGGVNEQFF
DNA: TGTGCCGGGCAGGAAGGGGGGGGCGTGAATGAGCAGTTCTTC

D: .
V: TRBV12-5
size: few
J: TRBJ1-1
CDR3: CASGLVDGAGTEAFF
DNA: TGTGCTAGTGGTTTGGTAGACGGAGCGGGCACTGAAGCTTTCTTT

D: TRBD2
V: TRBV5-4
size: .
J: TRBJ2-1
CDR3: CASSLTSGGANKQFF
DNA: TGTGCCAGCAGCTTGACTAGCGGGGGGGCTAATAAGCAGTTCTTC

D: .
V: TRBV6-5
size: .
J: TRBJ2-3
CDR3: CASSSTGSTDTQYF
DNA: TGTGCCAGCAGTTCAACAGGGTCGACAGATACGCAGTATTTT

D: .
V: TRBV5-1
size: few
J: TRBJ1-2
CDR3: CASSLTGVETF
DNA: TGCGCCAGCAGCTTGACAGGAGTCGAAACCTTC

D: .
V: TRBV19
size: .
J: TRBJ2-2
CDR3: CASSTGTPRTGELFF
DNA: TGTGCCAGTAGTACCGGGACACCGAGGACCGGGGAGCTGTTTTTT

D: TRBD2
V: TRBV19
size: .
J: TRBJ2-1
CDR3: CASSIAWLAGGYNEQFF
DNA: TGTGCCAGTAGTATAGCCTGGTTAGCGGGGGGGTACAATGAGCAGTTCTTC

D: TRBD1
V: TRBV19
size: few
J: TRBJ1-1
CDR3: CASNSGGAGPTFEAFF
DNA: TGTGCCAGTAACTCAGGGGGCGCAGGTCCGACGTTCGAAGCTTTCTTT

D: TRBD1
V: TRBV19
size: .
J: TRBJ1-6
CDR3: CASSTAGQGFWDNSPLHF
DNA: TGTGCCAGTAGTACGGCGGGACAGGGGTTCTGGGATAATTCACCCCTCCACTTT

D: TRBD1
V: TRBV6-5
size: .
J: TRBJ1-2
CDR3: CASRYGTGEGYTF
DNA: TGTGCCAGCAGGTACGGGACAGGGGAAGGCTACACCTTC

D: .
V: TRBV21-1
size: .
J: TRBJ1-2
CDR3: CASSRFPGPRGYTF
DNA: TGTGCCAGCAGCAGGTTCCCAGGTCCACGGGGCTACACCTTC

D: .
V: TRBV6-5
size: .
J: TRBJ2-1
CDR3: CAAARGPYNEQFF
DNA: TGTGCCGCTGCGCGGGGGCCCTACAATGAGCAGTTCTTC

D: .
V: TRBV19
size: .
J: TRBJ1-5
CDR3: CASSMGGPYQPQHF
DNA: TGTGCCAGTAGTATGGGAGGACCTTATCAGCCCCAGCATTTT

D: .
V: TRBV7-6
size: .
J: TRBJ1-2
CDR3: CASSLVGLNYGYTF
DNA: TGTGCCAGCAGCTTAGTGGGGCTAAACTATGGCTACACCTTC

D: .
V: TRBV19
size: .
J: TRBJ2-3
CDR3: CASQGQTHYGTDTQYF
DNA: TGTGCCAGTCAGGGGCAGACCCATTATGGGACAGATACGCAGTATTTT

D: TRBD2
V: TRBV7-9
size: .
J: TRBJ2-2
CDR3: CASSLGLAGGSTGELFF
DNA: TGTGCCAGCAGCCTGGGACTAGCGGGGGGCAGCACCGGGGAGCTGTTTTTT

D: TRBD2
V: TRBV3-1/TRBV3-2
size: .
J: TRBJ2-1
CDR3: CASSLPLGLAGGRNEQFF
DNA: TGTGCCAGCAGCCTCCCTCTCGGACTAGCGGGGGGGCGCAATGAGCAGTTCTTC

D: TRBD1
V: TRBV29-1
size: .
J: TRBJ1-4
CDR3: CSVARGPNEKLFF
DNA: TGCAGCGTCGCCAGGGGGCCTAATGAAAAACTGTTTTTT

D: .
V: TRBV6-5
size: .
J: TRBJ2-1
CDR3: CASSYGGNYNEQFF
DNA: TGTGCCAGCAGTTACGGAGGGAACTACAATGAGCAGTTCTTC

D: .
V: TRBV18
size: .
J: TRBJ2-1
CDR3: CASSPPVAEGNEQFF
DNA: TGTGCCAGCTCACCACCCGTAGCCGAGGGTAATGAGCAGTTCTTC

D: .
V: TRBV9
size: few
J: TRBJ1-1
CDR3: CASSQGPGNTEAFF
DNA: TGTGCCAGCAGTCAGGGGCCGGGGAACACTGAAGCTTTCTTT

D: .
V: TRBV12-5
size: .
J: TRBJ1-1
CDR3: CASGLVRGTEAFF
DNA: TGTGCTAGTGGTTTGGTGCGGGGAACTGAAGCTTTCTTT